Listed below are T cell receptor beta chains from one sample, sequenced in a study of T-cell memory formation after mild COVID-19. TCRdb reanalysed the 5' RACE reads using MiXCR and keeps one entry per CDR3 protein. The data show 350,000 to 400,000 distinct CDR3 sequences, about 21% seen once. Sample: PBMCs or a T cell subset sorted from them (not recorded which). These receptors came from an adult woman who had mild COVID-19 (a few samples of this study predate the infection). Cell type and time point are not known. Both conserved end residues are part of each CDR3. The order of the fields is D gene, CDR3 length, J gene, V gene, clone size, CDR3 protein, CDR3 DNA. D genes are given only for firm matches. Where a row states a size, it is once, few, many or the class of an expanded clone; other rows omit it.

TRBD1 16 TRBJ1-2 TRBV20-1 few CSARESGTGDNYGYTF TGCAGTGCTAGGGAATCCGGGACAGGGGACAACTATGGCTACACCTTC
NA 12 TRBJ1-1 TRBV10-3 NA CAISESGPEAFF TGTGCCATCAGTGAGTCGGGCCCTGAAGCTTTCTTT
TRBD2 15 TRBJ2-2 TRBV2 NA CASKRGETNTGELFF TGTGCCAGCAAACGGGGGGAGACGAACACCGGGGAGCTGTTTTTT
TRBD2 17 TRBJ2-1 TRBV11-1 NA CASSPRAGGPNEHEQFF TGTGCCAGCAGCCCGCGGGCGGGAGGGCCCAATGAACATGAGCAGTTCTTC
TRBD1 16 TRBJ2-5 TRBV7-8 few CASSLARTGFRETQYF TGTGCCAGCAGCTTAGCTCGGACAGGGTTTCGAGAGACCCAGTACTTC
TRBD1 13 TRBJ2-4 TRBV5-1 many CASSPGQQNIQYF TGCGCCAGCAGCCCGGGACAGCAAAACATTCAGTACTTC
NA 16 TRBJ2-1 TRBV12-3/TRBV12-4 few CASSLIATTRRNEQFF TGTGCCAGCAGTTTAATCGCGACTACCCGTCGGAATGAGCAGTTCTTC
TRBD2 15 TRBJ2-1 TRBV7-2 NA CASSSDGLAGLEQFF TGTGCCAGCAGCTCCGACGGACTAGCGGGTCTCGAGCAGTTCTTC
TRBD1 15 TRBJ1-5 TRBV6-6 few CASSGTGVRNQPQHF TGTGCCAGCAGTGGCACAGGGGTTCGCAATCAGCCCCAGCATTTT
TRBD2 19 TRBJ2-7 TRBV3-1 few CASSHLWTSGASSSYEQYF TGTGCCAGCAGCCATCTTTGGACTAGCGGGGCGTCTAGTTCCTACGAGCAGTACTTC
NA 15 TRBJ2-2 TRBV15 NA CATGASGEGTGELFF TGTGCCACTGGGGCCTCTGGCGAAGGCACCGGGGAGCTGTTTTTT
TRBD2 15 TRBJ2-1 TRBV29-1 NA CSVEEADGLANEQFF TGCAGCGTTGAAGAAGCGGACGGACTAGCGAATGAGCAGTTCTTC
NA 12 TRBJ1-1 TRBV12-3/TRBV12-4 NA CARSLGNTEAFF TGTGCCAGATCTCTAGGGAACACTGAAGCTTTCTTT
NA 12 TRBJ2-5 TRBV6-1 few CASSYNGETQYF TGTGCCAGCAGCTACAATGGGGAGACCCAGTACTTC
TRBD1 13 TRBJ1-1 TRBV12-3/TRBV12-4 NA CASRTGVITEAFF TGTGCCAGCAGGACAGGGGTAATCACTGAAGCTTTCTTT
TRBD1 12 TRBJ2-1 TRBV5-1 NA CATSGDSNEQFF TGCGCCACCTCTGGGGACAGCAATGAGCAGTTCTTC
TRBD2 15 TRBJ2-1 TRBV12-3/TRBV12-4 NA CASSPRTSGRNEQFF TGTGCCAGCAGTCCCCGGACTAGCGGGAGAAATGAGCAGTTCTTC
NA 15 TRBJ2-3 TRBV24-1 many CATSDEDKNTDTQYF TGTGCCACCAGTGATGAGGACAAAAACACAGATACGCAGTATTTT
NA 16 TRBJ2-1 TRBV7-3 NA CASSSSGTQIYNEQFF TGTGCCAGCAGCTCATCCGGGACTCAGATATACAATGAGCAGTTCTTC
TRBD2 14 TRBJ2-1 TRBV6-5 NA CASRGLAGVGEQFF TGTGCCAGCAGGGGACTAGCGGGAGTCGGTGAGCAGTTCTTC
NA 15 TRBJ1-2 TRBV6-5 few CASSYLERRHYGYTF TGTGCCAGCAGTTACTTGGAAAGGAGGCACTATGGCTACACCTTC
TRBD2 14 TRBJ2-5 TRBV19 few CASSGGGDQETQYF TGTGCCAGTAGTGGCGGGGGGGACCAAGAGACCCAGTACTTC
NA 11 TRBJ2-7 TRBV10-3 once CAISQGEEQYF TGTGCCATCAGCCAGGGTGAAGAGCAGTACTTC
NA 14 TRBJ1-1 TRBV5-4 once CASSSILGDTEAFF TGTGCCAGCAGCTCGATACTCGGTGACACTGAAGCTTTCTTT
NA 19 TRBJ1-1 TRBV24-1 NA CATSDLPPFEGVGDTEAFF TGTGCCACCAGTGATTTGCCACCCTTTGAGGGGGTCGGTGACACTGAAGCTTTCTTT
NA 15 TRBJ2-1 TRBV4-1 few CASSQGDISAAEQFF TGCGCCAGCAGCCAAGGGGACATCAGCGCAGCTGAGCAGTTCTTC
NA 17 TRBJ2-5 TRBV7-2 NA CASRIGKAVRASETQYF TGTGCCAGCAGAATAGGAAAGGCGGTCAGGGCTTCGGAGACCCAGTACTTC
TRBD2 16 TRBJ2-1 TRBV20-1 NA CSASSDRGGPTDEQFF TGCAGTGCTAGCTCCGATCGGGGGGGGCCGACCGATGAGCAGTTCTTC
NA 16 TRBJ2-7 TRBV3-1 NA CASSQGSTVSSYEQYF TGTGCCAGCAGCCAAGGGTCAACTGTGAGCTCCTACGAGCAGTACTTC
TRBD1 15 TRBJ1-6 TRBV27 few CASSFPGQGKSPLHF TGTGCCAGCAGCTTCCCGGGACAGGGAAAGTCACCCCTCCACTTT
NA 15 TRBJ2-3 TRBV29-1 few CSVSKGWTRADTQYF TGCAGCGTCAGTAAGGGGTGGACGAGGGCAGATACGCAGTATTTT
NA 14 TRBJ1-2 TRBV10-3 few CAISDSTGFYGYTF TGTGCCATCAGTGATTCGACAGGCTTCTATGGCTACACCTTC
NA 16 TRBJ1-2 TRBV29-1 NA CSVEGRGAGSTYGYTF TGCAGCGTTGAAGGGAGGGGCGCGGGCTCTACCTATGGCTACACCTTC
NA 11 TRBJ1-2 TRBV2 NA CASGGAGGYTF TGTGCCAGCGGGGGGGCTGGTGGCTACACCTTC
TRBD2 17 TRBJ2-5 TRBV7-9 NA CASSPIAGARSKETQYF TGTGCCAGCAGCCCAATAGCGGGTGCCAGGAGCAAGGAGACCCAGTACTTC
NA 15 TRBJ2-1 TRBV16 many CASSQTGSSYNEQFF TGTGCCAGCAGCCAAACAGGGAGCTCCTACAATGAGCAGTTCTTC
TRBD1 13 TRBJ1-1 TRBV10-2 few CASSESTGGKAFF TGCGCCAGCAGTGAGTCGACAGGGGGCAAAGCTTTCTTT
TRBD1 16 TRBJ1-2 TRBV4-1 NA CASSQGLTGSRRGYTF TGCGCCAGCAGCCAAGGGCTGACAGGGTCACGGCGAGGCTACACCTTC
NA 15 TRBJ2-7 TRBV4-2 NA CASSQDRGKTYEQYF TGTGCCAGCAGCCAAGATCGCGGCAAGACCTACGAGCAGTACTTC
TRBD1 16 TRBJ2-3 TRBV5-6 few CASSLETGAGIDTQYF TGTGCCAGCAGCTTGGAGACAGGGGCTGGGATAGATACGCAGTATTTT
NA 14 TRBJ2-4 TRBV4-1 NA CASSQSIAKNIQYF TGCGCCAGCAGCCAATCGATAGCCAAAAACATTCAGTACTTC
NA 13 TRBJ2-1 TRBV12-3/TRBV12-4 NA CASSFLGGNEQFF TGTGCCAGCAGTTTTTTGGGGGGTAATGAGCAGTTCTTC
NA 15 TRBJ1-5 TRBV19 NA CASRNSNRGNQPQHF TGTGCCAGTAGGAATTCCAACAGGGGCAATCAGCCCCAGCATTTT
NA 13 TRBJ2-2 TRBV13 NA CASSFRYTGELFF TGTGCCAGCAGCTTTCGGTACACCGGGGAGCTGTTTTTT
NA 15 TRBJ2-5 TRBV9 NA CASSVAPGEQETQYF TGTGCCAGCAGCGTAGCCCCGGGGGAACAAGAGACCCAGTACTTC
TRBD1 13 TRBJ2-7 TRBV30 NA CAWSLGTGGEQYF TGTGCCTGGAGCTTAGGAACAGGGGGCGAGCAGTACTTC
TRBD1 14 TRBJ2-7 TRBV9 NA CASSVTGGPYEQYF TGTGCCAGCAGCGTCACAGGGGGACCCTACGAGCAGTACTTC
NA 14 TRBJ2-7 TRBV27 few CASSSDRAAGEQYF TGTGCCAGCAGTTCCGACAGGGCGGCGGGAGAGCAGTACTTC
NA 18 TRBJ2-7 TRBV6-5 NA CASSYSMLSGLRSYEQYF TGTGCCAGCAGTTACTCGATGCTTTCCGGGCTGAGGTCCTACGAGCAGTACTTC
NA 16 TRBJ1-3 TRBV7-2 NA CASSADTGSGGNTIYF TGTGCCAGCAGCGCAGATACAGGGAGTGGTGGAAACACCATATATTTT
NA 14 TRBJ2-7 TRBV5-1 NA CASTWGRSNYEQYF TGCGCCAGCACTTGGGGGAGGTCTAACTACGAGCAGTACTTC
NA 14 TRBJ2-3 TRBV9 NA CASSVSPGGDTQYF TGTGCCAGCAGCGTGAGTCCCGGTGGGGATACGCAGTATTTT